The rows below give T cell receptor beta chains drawn from one sample of a study of blood T cell repertoires in COVID-19. This table comes from immunoSEQ multiplex PCR, and its TCRdb copy is limited to in-frame clones, with some not included. The data contain roughly 280,000 clones, around 87% of them singletons. The sequencing input was PBMCs or T cells enriched from blood (not recorded which). The receptors here all came from a woman aged 18-29 years who had recovered from COVID-19. Each CDR3 is given with its conserved first and last residue. Each record gives: D gene, clone size, J gene, V gene, CDR3 protein, CDR3 DNA. A D gene is named only where the DNA matches it firmly. Clone sizes are given selectively: once, few, many, or a class where the clone is expanded.

TRBD2 - TRBJ2-5 TRBV9 CASSVEGTSGETQYF TGTGCCAGCAGCGTAGAAGGGACTAGTGGTGAGACCCAGTACTTC
- - TRBJ1-5 TRBV4-1 CASSQDHGYQPQHF TGCGCCAGCAGCCAAGATCACGGGTATCAGCCCCAGCATTTT
- - TRBJ2-2 TRBV5-6 CASSFGLLQNTGELFF TGTGCCAGCAGCTTCGGGTTACTCCAGAACACCGGGGAGCTGTTTTTT
TRBD1 - TRBJ1-4 TRBV5-5 CASSLGGTDEKLFF TGTGCCAGCAGCTTGGGGGGGACAGACGAAAAACTGTTTTTT
TRBD2 - TRBJ2-5 TRBV9 CASSQWELAGQETQYF TGTGCCAGCAGCCAGTGGGAGCTAGCGGGGCAAGAGACCCAGTACTTC
- - TRBJ1-4 TRBV7-2 CASSLGSGMEKLFF TGTGCCAGCAGCTTAGGAAGCGGGATGGAAAAACTGTTTTTT
TRBD1 - TRBJ2-6 TRBV14 CASSQEGFGTATSGANVLTF TGTGCCAGCAGCCAAGAAGGGTTCGGGACAGCGACCTCTGGGGCCAACGTCCTGACTTTC
- - TRBJ1-2 TRBV6-5 CASAGRSGYTF TGTGCCAGCGCGGGGCGTAGTGGCTACACCTTC
- - TRBJ1-1 TRBV10-2 CASSEGGGTEAFF TGCGCCAGCAGTGAAGGGGGAGGGACTGAAGCTTTCTTT
TRBD1 few TRBJ1-3 TRBV9 CASSVGGTVAGNTIYF TGTGCCAGCAGCGTAGGGGGGACAGTGGCTGGAAACACCATATATTTT
TRBD2 - TRBJ2-1 TRBV19 CASSYRGGDVYNEQFF TGTGCCAGTAGTTACCGCGGGGGGGACGTCTACAATGAGCAGTTCTTC
TRBD2 - TRBJ2-7 TRBV6-2/TRBV6-3 CASSTPQLAGNSYEQYF TGTGCCAGCAGTACTCCCCAACTAGCGGGGAACTCCTACGAGCAGTACTTC
TRBD1 - TRBJ1-4 TRBV6-5 CASRGQGNEKLFF TGTGCCAGCAGGGGACAGGGAAATGAAAAACTGTTTTTT
TRBD1 - TRBJ1-1 TRBV30 CLGTGGMGTEAFF TGCCTCGGGACAGGGGGCATGGGCACTGAAGCTTTCTTT
TRBD2 once TRBJ2-2 TRBV5-1 CASSLEGLAGTGELFF TGCGCCAGCAGCTTGGAAGGACTAGCGGGAACCGGGGAGCTGTTTTTT
- - TRBJ2-7 TRBV12-3/TRBV12-4 CASSAGSREQYF TGTGCCAGCAGTGCAGGGTCTCGCGAGCAGTACTTC
TRBD1 - TRBJ1-5 TRBV5-1 CASRAGTGASNQPQHF TGCGCCAGCAGGGCAGGGACAGGGGCGAGCAATCAGCCCCAGCATTTT
TRBD1 - TRBJ1-2 TRBV5-4 CASSLGDSARVNGYTF TGTGCCAGCAGCTTGGGGGACAGTGCTAGGGTGAATGGCTACACCTTC
TRBD2 - TRBJ2-5 TRBV6-6 CASSKSGGRETQYF TGTGCCAGCAGTAAATCGGGGGGGAGAGAGACCCAGTACTTC
- - TRBJ1-4 TRBV5-1 CASSPVYETNEKLFF TGCGCCAGCAGCCCCGTATATGAGACTAATGAAAAACTGTTTTTT
- once TRBJ1-6 TRBV19 CASSGSNRGINSPLHF TGTGCCAGTAGTGGCTCGAATAGGGGGATTAATTCACCCCTCCACTTT
- - TRBJ2-7 TRBV9 CASSPHGAGAPYEQYF TGTGCCAGCAGCCCCCACGGGGCGGGGGCCCCCTACGAGCAGTACTTC
TRBD1 - TRBJ1-1 TRBV6-5 CASLGTGTTEAFF TGTGCCAGTTTGGGGACAGGGACCACTGAAGCTTTCTTT